The clone carrying this T cell receptor beta chain was seen many times. Its cognate antigen is unknown. The authors used template switching to add a universal primer site and gave cDNA unique molecular identifiers. MiXCR, applied by TCRdb to the 5' RACE reads, yields one record per CDR3 protein. The repertoire holds under 450,000 distinct CDR3 sequences, with approximately 17% as singletons. The data belong to a study of identical twins. Broader study findings: Modeled out-of-frame TCR alpha sharing in monozygotic twins fell below observed levels. Out-of-frame alpha sequences common to twins exhibited a surplus of low generation probability. Analyses based on zero insertions could be partly confounded by invariant MAIT and iNKT cells.

The V and J ends lost 2 bases and 0 bases, in that order; junction bases with no gene match: 7. There are 16 residues in the CDR3. From germline, CDR1 is SQVTM and CDR2 ANQGSEA. The sequenced sample consisted of naive T cells sorted from blood. The sequence derives from a man aged 50-59 years in good health. The V gene is TRBV29-1, the J gene TRBJ2-1; the match to TRBD2 covers 7 bases. The CDR3 loop is CSVEPRGGSSYNEQFF. The CDR3 DNA follows: TGCAGCGTTGAACCCCGGGGCGGGAGCTCCTACAATGAGCAGTTCTTC.